This TCR beta chain emerged from a study of shared T cell receptors in the human thymus. The V gene's germline CDR1 is LGHNT and CDR2 FRNRAP. After removal of 6 bases from V and 6 bases from J, the junction contained 8 bases not matched to a gene. This CDR3 comprises 14 residues. Repertoires were generated with immunoSEQ multiplex PCR, while TCRdb's copy carries only in-frame clones and drops some. Here the sample spans about 380,000 clones, just under 95% being singletons. The sample consisted of thymocytes. The chain joins TRBV12-5 to TRBJ2-7; 10 bases agree with TRBD1. The sequence was obtained from a human donor. In DNA, the CDR3 is TGTGCTAGTGGGTTCCGGGACAGGGGTGCCGAGCAGTACTTC. Protein: CASGFRDRGAEQYF.